This TCR beta chain was sequenced during a study of OX40 agonist ivuxolimab in advanced cancers. The data were produced by immunoSEQ multiplex PCR, yet TCRdb's version contains in-frame clones alone and is incomplete. This table has more than 30,000 clones, roughly nine tenths appearing once. This CDR3 region has 13 residues. Germline lookup yields CDR1 LNHDA and CDR2 SQIVND (reference sequence). Trimming cost V 5 bases and J 0 bases, with 4 bases left between them. This chain uses TRBV19 with TRBJ1-4; the D is unclear. The source is an adult with an advanced solid tumor such as melanoma, head and neck, liver or kidney cancer. The input for sequencing was CD4+ or CD8+ T cells sorted from blood, taken in a trial of the OX40 agonist ivuxolimab. CDR3 sequence: CASSRPTNEKLFF. The CDR3 nucleotides read TGTGCCAGTAGTCGGCCAACTAATGAAAAACTGTTTTTT.